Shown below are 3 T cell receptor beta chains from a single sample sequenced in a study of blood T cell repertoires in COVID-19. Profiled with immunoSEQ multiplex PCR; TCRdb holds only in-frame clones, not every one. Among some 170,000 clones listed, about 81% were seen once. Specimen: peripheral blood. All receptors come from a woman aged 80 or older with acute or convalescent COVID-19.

The CDR3 spells CASSQISGGTQYF. Here the CDR3 DNA reads TGCGCCAGCAGCCAAATTAGCGGGGGTACGCAGTATTTT. This chain joins TRBV4-3 and TRBJ2-3; 9 bases align to TRBD2. The CDR3 is 13 amino acids. The V and J ends lost 2 bases and 8 bases, in that order; junction bases with no gene match: 2. The germline gives CDR1 LGHNA, CDR2 YSLEER.

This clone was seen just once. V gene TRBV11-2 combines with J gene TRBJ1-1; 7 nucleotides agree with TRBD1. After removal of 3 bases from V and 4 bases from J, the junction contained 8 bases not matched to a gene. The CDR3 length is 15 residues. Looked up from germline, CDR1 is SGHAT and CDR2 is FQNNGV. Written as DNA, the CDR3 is TGTGCCAGCAGCTTTTTCTTAAAGGGGGCCACTGAAGCTTTCTTT. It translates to CASSFFLKGATEAFF.

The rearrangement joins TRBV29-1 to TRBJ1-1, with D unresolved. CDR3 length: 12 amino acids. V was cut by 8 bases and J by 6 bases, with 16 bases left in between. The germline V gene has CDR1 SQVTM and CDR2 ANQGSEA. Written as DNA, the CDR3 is TGCAGCCACCCGGGGTCTGGCTCTGAAGCTTTCTTT. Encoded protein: CSHPGSGSEAFF.